This entry concerns a single T cell receptor beta chain. Its antigen is undetermined. The data stem from a study of T-cell reconstitution after alpha-beta-depleted transplantation in children. Study-level points and caveats: At day 60, the high TCRbeta diversity found in some patients originated from recipient T cells and thymic progenitors that had survived. By about two months after transplant, alpha-beta T cells reportedly arose from several hundred graft clones that had expanded. T-cell counts and diversity at one year following transplant were attributed mainly to newly produced T cells.

CDR1 and CDR2 from the germline V gene are MNHEY and SVGEGT. This CDR3 comprises 14 residues. The junction had 6 bases not matched to a gene; V was cut back by 4 bases and J by 8 bases. Unique molecular identifiers were incorporated during preparation of the TCRbeta library. TCRdb recomputed calls from the PCR reads with MiXCR, one row per CDR3 protein. The top ten hold roughly 27% of the sample, which has about 980,000 distinct CDR3 sequences, about 29% seen once. This chain joins TRBV6-2 or TRBV6-3 and TRBJ2-1; 9 nucleotides match TRBD2. The sequence derives from a boy under three years old who had a stem cell transplant for SCID, so the T cells may come from the graft donor. This sample comprised PBMCs, mostly from graft donor cells, obtained 360 days after TCRalphabeta/CD19-depleted stem cell transplant. The CDR3 spells CASSSAGGVHEQFF. In DNA form, the CDR3 reads TGTGCCAGCAGTTCGGCGGGGGGGGTCCATGAGCAGTTCTTC.